One and the same sample provided the 7 T cell receptor beta chains below, sequenced in a study of a mutant IDH1 vaccine in newly diagnosed glioma. Regarding time point: baseline, week 1 (first vaccination visit). Treatment: pre-vaccination baseline after standard-of-care therapy. The table came from immunoSEQ multiplex PCR; TCRdb's copy has only in-frame clones and leaves some out. The sample has fewer than 20,000 clones, about 80% seen once. The input for sequencing was PBMCs, taken from a glioma patient treated with radiotherapy, temozolomide or both. These receptors were obtained from a man aged 40-49 years with glioma.

The genes are TRBV18 and TRBJ1-1; perhaps TRBD1 as D (5 bases). This CDR3 region has 14 residues. V dropped 1 base and J dropped 6 bases, with 12 bases sitting between them. CDR1 and CDR2 (germline): KGHSH, LQKENI. This chain's CDR3 is CASSPQGPWAEAFF. In nucleotides, the CDR3 is TGTGCCAGCTCACCACAGGGACCATGGGCTGAAGCTTTCTTT.

The genes are TRBV11-2 and TRBJ2-1, with TRBD2 matching 9 bases. The CDR3 sequence is 16 residues long. The junction had 15 bases not matched to a gene; V was cut back by 8 bases and J by 7 bases. Germline V CDR1 and CDR2: SGHAT, FQNNGV. The CDR3: CASGGGVAGVVNEQFF. The CDR3 bases are TGTGCCAGCGGGGGTGGGGTAGCGGGAGTAGTAAATGAGCAGTTCTTC.

The V gene is TRBV6-6, the J gene TRBJ2-1; maybe TRBD2 (6 bases). The germline V gene has CDR1 MNHNY and CDR2 SVGAGI (reference sequence). The CDR3 extends over 14 amino acids. Between the trimmed V and J ends, which lost 7 bases and 4 bases, there was a span of 14 bases. The CDR3 loop is CASNPTGEYNEQFF. Written as DNA, the CDR3 is TGTGCCAGCAACCCGACGGGGGAGTACAATGAGCAGTTCTTC.

The chain joins TRBV5-1 to TRBJ2-2; TRBD1 matches at 8 bases. Germline loops: CDR1 SGHRS, CDR2 YFSETQ. The trim removed 1 base at V and 6 bases at J, leaving 11 bases unmatched. This CDR3 contains 17 residues. The CDR3: CASSLTRGRRLSGELFF. For the CDR3, the DNA is TGCGCCAGCAGCTTGACCAGGGGGCGCAGATTATCCGGGGAGCTGTTTTTT.

The chain couples TRBV9 to TRBJ1-6, with D hard to call. Trimming left V 0 bases short and J 10 bases short, with 8 bases between. From germline, CDR1 is SGDLS and CDR2 YYNGEE. This CDR3 is 13 amino acids long. CDR3 DNA sequence: TGTGCCAGCAGCGTAGCGGAAGGATCACCCCTCCACTTT. It codes for CASSVAEGSPLHF.

The V call is TRBV5-4, the J call TRBJ2-3; D possibly corresponds to TRBD2 (6 bases). The CDR3 contains 15 residues. Trimming pared 0 bases from V and 14 bases from J, leaving 22 bases between. The germline CDR1 and CDR2 sequences are SGHNT and YYREEE (reference sequence). CDR3 sequence: CASSLVGRETDRTYF. CDR3 DNA sequence: TGTGCCAGCAGCTTGGTCGGTCGGGAGACAGATAGGACGTATTTT.

The V and J genes are TRBV9 and TRBJ2-3; possible D gene TRBD1, 6 bases. V was pared by 3 bases and J by 2 bases, with 10 bases between. The CDR3 consists of 14 residues. Germline CDR1 and CDR2: SGDLS and YYNGEE. Here the CDR3 DNA reads TGTGCCAGCAGCGAACGGGACACCACAGATACGCAGTATTTT. Its protein product is CASSERDTTDTQYF.